Sequencing of this TCR beta chain was carried out in a study of patients and donors after allogeneic stem cell transplantation. This clonotype came up a few times. TCRdb analysed the RT-PCR reads with MiXCR anew, one entry per CDR3 protein. The profile covers about 150,000 distinct CDR3 sequences, with approximately 24% appearing a single time and more than 25% taken by the ten largest. Germline loops: CDR1 SGHDN, CDR2 FVKESK. The CDR3 consists of 14 residues. Deletions cut 4 bases from V and 4 bases from J, with 14 bases between. This clonotype originated in a human donor who was either an allogeneic HSCT recipient or a stem cell or donor lymphocyte infusion donor (not recorded which). It is not recorded whose cells these are; they may come from a transplant donor. This chain links TRBV14 with TRBJ2-7; perhaps TRBD1 as D (5 bases). Input material: blood, either unsorted or a sorted T cell fraction (not recorded which). The CDR3 DNA is TGTGCCAGCAGCCGAGGTCAGGGATCGTACGAGCAGTACTTC. Residues: CASSRGQGSYEQYF.